This T cell receptor beta chain is from a study of long-term antiretroviral therapy in people with HIV. Researchers ran immunoSEQ v3.0 at survey level. The repertoire was sequenced with immunoSEQ multiplex PCR; TCRdb's copy has only in-frame clones and lacks some. In the table there are tens of thousands of clones, approximately 88% of which are singletons. Trimming left V 7 bases short and J 5 bases short, with 16 bases between. This CDR3 region has 13 residues. From germline, CDR1 is SQVTM and CDR2 ANQGSEA. The V gene is TRBV29-1, the J gene TRBJ2-3; D remains ambiguous. Sequencing used unsorted PBMCs, obtained roughly 4.1 years after starting antiretroviral therapy. The origin of this receptor is a man aged 25-45 years with HIV. CDR3 nucleotide sequence: TGCAGCGCCCAAGGGTTCTGGGGAGATACGCAGTATTTT. Protein sequence: CSAQGFWGDTQYF.